This T cell receptor beta chain was sequenced during a study of cytomegalovirus exposure and HLA in healthy donors. Study-level background: Inside one of the first data releases sat some 93 million unique TCRs taken from HLA-typed donors.

The PCR was carried out with 60 Vbeta primers and 13 Jbeta primers. The assay was immunoSEQ multiplex PCR, and TCRdb's table has in-frame clones only and misses some. Found here are roughly 130,000 clones, more than 80% of them singletons; the top ten hold over 2.5%. On this clone: Antigen specificity is unknown.

Trimming cost V 5 bases and J 7 bases; bases outside gene matches: 7. This CDR3 is built from 14 residues. Germline values: CDR1 SGHRS, CDR2 YFSETQ. Whole-study findings and limits: Presence/absence analyses took donor sequencing depth as roughly uniform. Later analysis identified several of the most significant clusters that appeared linked to common viral pathogens. When analyzed later, the rates of TCR association showed variation by HLA locus, with DRB1 the most and HLA-C the fewest.

The J gene is TRBJ2-1, the V gene TRBV5-1, with 9 bases lining up with TRBD2. Sequencing used PBMCs. The clonotype comes from a male donor in good health and CMV-seronegative. CDR3 nucleotides: TGCGCCAGCAGGGAAGCGGGAGGAGTTAATGAGCAGTTCTTC. This encodes CASREAGGVNEQFF.